This T cell receptor beta chain derives from a study of CD8 T cells in Susac syndrome (dated by TCRdb to about 2019). Broadly, across the study: Among the sequenced Susac syndrome patients, more than five had clinically active disease and 8 or 9 were in clinical remission. At blood withdrawal, Susac syndrome patients were therapy-naive, treated with corticosteroids (with IVIg additionally given to some), or treated with IVIg alone. Repertoire sequencing was used to test whether CD8+ T cell activation and differentiation in Susac syndrome was antigen driven.

RNA was extracted using the RNeasy kit, and about 0.5 to 1 microgram was reverse transcribed with random hexamers. The immunoSEQ multiplex PCR assay, which covers 54 Vbeta and 13 Jbeta segments, was used to amplify TCR beta CDR3 regions. To correct PCR amplification bias, a synthetic template baseline was used for both primer optimization and computational correction. On the study's bioinformatics: Only productive sequences were kept, with reads annotated to V, D and J genes according to IMGT and analyzed in immunoSEQ Analyzer. Clonality was computed as one minus Shannon entropy normalized by log2 of the number of productive unique sequences. For each patient and control, public and private clones were evaluated within the 100 most prevalent clones. Susac-specific clones were defined as absent from healthy and MS cohorts, around 970 published viral clones and other ImmuneACCESS disease sequences. TCRdb's own reprocessing of the public reads used fastp at Q25 and MiXCR and kept productive beta chains. CDR3 protein duplicates are merged, each entry listing the most common genes and DNA. The V and J calls and clone size come from TCRdb's table, not from the authors' own analysis. In this sample the table shows 200,000 to 300,000 distinct CDR3 sequences, 90% to 97% of which occur a single time. The biggest ten clones account for roughly 0.1% of the sample.

What the research found in general, with its limitations: In patients with Susac syndrome, the CD4+ T cell repertoire showed no detectable clonal expansion. The number of individuals in the TCR sequencing and HLA analysis was acknowledged as relatively small.

This clonotype was detected once. Its antigen is still unknown. Base qualities were left out, and no much larger clone turns up one base away. One read alone provides weak support. High-throughput TCR beta sequencing profiled peripheral blood CD8+ and CD4+ T cells from healthy donors, Susac syndrome patients and multiple sclerosis patients. The Susac syndrome patients fulfilled recently defined diagnostic criteria for definite or probable disease. Bulk CD8+ and CD4+ T cells were purified by magnetic negative isolation, whereas CD8+ TEMRA cells were enriched by FACS. Blood was drawn into EDTA tubes, processed within 24 hours, and PBMCs were isolated by density gradient centrifugation. PBMCs intended for TCR sequencing were cryopreserved in liquid nitrogen and were subsequently thawed in a 37 degrees C water bath. A purity of at least 90% was achieved for sorted or isolated CD4+, CD8+ and CD8+ TEMRA cells.

The CDR3 numbers 17 residues from cysteine through phenylalanine. Kept here is only the CDR3 DNA, which spans 51 bases and is read in frame from base 1. The germline V gene sets CDR1 to MGHRA and CDR2 to YSYEKL. V is shortened by 1 base, J by 1 base, and the region joining them spans 15 bases. This receptor was obtained from a human donor with Susac syndrome. Rearrangement joined TRBV4-1 to TRBJ2-3; the D gene cannot be resolved reliably. The sequencing input was CD4+ T cells from PBMCs. The CDR3 reads as follows: CASSQGALLVGTDTQYF. At the DNA level, the sequence is TGCGCCAGCAGCCAAGGGGCCCTCTTGGTGGGCACAGATACGCAGTATTTT.